This section outlines one T cell receptor beta chain sequence together with its context. The J segment lost 3 bases and the V segment lost 0 bases, leaving 6 bases of the junction unmatched. CDR1 is LNHNV and CDR2 is YYDKDF in the germline V gene (reference sequence). The CDR3 loop spans 16 amino acids. These data are taken from a study of cytomegalovirus exposure and HLA in healthy donors. The primer mix had 60 Vbeta and 13 Jbeta primers. The protocol was immunoSEQ multiplex PCR, while the TCRdb copy is restricted to in-frame clones and leaves out a portion. The sample holds about 170,000 clones; about 85% are singletons and the top ten take roughly 4.7%.

The clonotype originates from a woman between 50 and 59 years old in good health and CMV-seropositive. The rearrangement links TRBV15 to TRBJ2-3, with 7 positions matching TRBD1. The sample consisted of PBMCs. The DNA of the CDR3 is TGTGCCACCAGCAGAGAAACAGGGGTAAGGACAGATACGCAGTATTTT. Its translation: CATSRETGVRTDTQYF.